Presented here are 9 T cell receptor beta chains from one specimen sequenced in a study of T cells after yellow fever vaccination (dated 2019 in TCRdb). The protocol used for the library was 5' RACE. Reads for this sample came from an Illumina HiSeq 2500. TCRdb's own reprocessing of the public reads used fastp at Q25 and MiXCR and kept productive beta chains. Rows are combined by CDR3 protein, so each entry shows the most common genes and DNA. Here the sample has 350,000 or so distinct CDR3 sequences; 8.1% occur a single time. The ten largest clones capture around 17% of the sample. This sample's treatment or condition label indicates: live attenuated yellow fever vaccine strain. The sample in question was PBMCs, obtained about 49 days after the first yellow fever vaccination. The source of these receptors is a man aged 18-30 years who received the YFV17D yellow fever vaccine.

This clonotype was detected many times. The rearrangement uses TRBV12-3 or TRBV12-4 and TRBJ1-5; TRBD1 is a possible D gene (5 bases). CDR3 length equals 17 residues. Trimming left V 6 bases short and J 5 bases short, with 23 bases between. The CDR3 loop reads CASRPRGVGREYQPQHF. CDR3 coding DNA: TGTGCCAGCAGACCTCGGGGGGTGGGCAGGGAATATCAGCCCCAGCATTTT.

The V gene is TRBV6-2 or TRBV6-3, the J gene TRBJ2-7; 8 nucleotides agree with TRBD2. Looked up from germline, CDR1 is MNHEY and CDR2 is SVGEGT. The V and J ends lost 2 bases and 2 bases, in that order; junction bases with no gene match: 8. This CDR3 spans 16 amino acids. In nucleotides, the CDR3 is TGTGCCAGCAGTTACCGGGAGGGGACTAGGACCTACGAGCAGTACTTC. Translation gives CASSYREGTRTYEQYF.

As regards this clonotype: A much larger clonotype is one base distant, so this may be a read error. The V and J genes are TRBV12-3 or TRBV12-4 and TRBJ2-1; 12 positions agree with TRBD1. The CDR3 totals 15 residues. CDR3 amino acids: CATSFGTGGNNEQFF. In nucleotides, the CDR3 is TGTGCCACCAGTTTTGGGACAGGGGGCAACAATGAGCAGTTCTTC.

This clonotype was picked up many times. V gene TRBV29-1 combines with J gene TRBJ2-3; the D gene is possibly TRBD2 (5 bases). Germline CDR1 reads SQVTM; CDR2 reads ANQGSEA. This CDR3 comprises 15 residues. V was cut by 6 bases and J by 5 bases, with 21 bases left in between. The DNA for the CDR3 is TGCAGCGTAACTACCCTTCGGGGTTCTCAAGATACGCAGTATTTT. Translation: CSVTTLRGSQDTQYF.

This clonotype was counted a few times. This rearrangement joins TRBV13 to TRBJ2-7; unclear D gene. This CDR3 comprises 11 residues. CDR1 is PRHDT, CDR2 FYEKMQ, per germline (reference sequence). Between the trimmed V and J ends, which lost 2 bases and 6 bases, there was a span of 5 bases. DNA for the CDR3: TGTGCCAGCAGCTTACCCGGCGAGCAGTACTTC. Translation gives CASSLPGEQYF. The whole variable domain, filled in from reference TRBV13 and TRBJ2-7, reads AAGVIQSPRHLIKEKRETATLKCYPIPRHDTVYWYQQGPGQDPQFLISFYEKMQSDKGSIPDRFSAQQFSDYHSELNMSSLELGDSALYFCASSLPGEQYFGPGTRLTVT.

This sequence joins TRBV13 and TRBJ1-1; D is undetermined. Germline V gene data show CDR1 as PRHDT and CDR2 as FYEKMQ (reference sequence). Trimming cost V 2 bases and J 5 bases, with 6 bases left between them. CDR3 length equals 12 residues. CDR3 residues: CASSLRRTEAFF. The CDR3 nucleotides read TGTGCCAGCAGCTTAAGAAGGACTGAAGCTTTCTTT.

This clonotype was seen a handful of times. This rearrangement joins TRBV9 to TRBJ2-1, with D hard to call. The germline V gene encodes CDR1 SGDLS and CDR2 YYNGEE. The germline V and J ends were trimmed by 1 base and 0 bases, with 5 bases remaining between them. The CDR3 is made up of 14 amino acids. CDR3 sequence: CASSVTSSYNEQFF. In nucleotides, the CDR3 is TGTGCCAGCAGCGTAACGAGCTCCTACAATGAGCAGTTCTTC.

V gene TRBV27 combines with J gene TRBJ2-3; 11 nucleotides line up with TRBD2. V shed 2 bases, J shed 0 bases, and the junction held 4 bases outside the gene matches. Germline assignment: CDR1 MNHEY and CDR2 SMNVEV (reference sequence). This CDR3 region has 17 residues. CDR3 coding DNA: TGTGCCAGCAGTTTAAGGGGACTAGCGGCTAGCACAGATACGCAGTATTTT. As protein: CASSLRGLAASTDTQYF.

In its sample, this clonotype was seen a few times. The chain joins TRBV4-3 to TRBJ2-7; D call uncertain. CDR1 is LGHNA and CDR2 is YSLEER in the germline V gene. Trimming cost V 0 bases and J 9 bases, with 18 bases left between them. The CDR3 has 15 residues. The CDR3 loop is CASSQDLGLGPVQYF. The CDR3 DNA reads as TGCGCCAGCAGCCAAGATCTCGGGCTAGGGCCGGTGCAGTACTTC.